The 32 T cell receptor beta chains given below trace back to one sample, sequenced in a study of T cell responses to AZD1222 COVID-19 vaccine. Produced via immunoSEQ multiplex PCR; TCRdb's table is partial and in-frame only. The sample has roughly 150,000 clones, 75% to 90% seen once. The starting material was peripheral blood, obtained on day 0 of AZD1222 vaccination. The receptors come from an adult in good health.

The chain has TRBV20-1 and TRBJ2-1; D is ambiguous. CDR1 is DFQATT, CDR2 SNEGSKA, per germline (reference sequence). The CDR3 totals 12 residues. Trimming removed 3 bases at V and 3 bases at J, with 6 bases between. CDR3 protein: CSASSNYNEQFF. The CDR3 nucleotides are TGCAGTGCTAGTTCCAACTACAATGAGCAGTTCTTC.

J is TRBJ1-5 and V is TRBV30, with D maybe TRBD1 (6 bases). The CDR3 is 13 residues long. Per the germline V gene, CDR1 is GTSNPN and CDR2 is SVGIG (reference sequence). Trimming took 1 base from V and 6 from J, leaving 10 bases between them. The chain's CDR3 is CAWSGGGSQPQHF. CDR3 nucleotide sequence: TGTGCCTGGAGTGGGGGGGGCAGTCAGCCCCAGCATTTT.

The gene calls are TRBV7-9 and TRBJ2-2; the match to TRBD1 covers 8 bases. Germline CDR1 reads SEHNR; CDR2 reads FQNEAQ (reference sequence). The CDR3 extends over 16 amino acids. V lost 2 bases, J lost 5 bases, and 7 bases stayed unmatched. CDR3 residues: CASSLRAGGFTGELFF. The CDR3 bases are TGTGCCAGCAGCTTACGTGCAGGGGGCTTTACCGGGGAGCTGTTTTTT.

The chain has TRBV21-1 and TRBJ2-5; TRBD2, the D gene given by the table, was not confirmed from the DNA. TRBV21-1 corresponds to a pseudogene. The length of the CDR3 is 14 residues. The CDR3 is CASELRGGQETQYF. In nucleotides, the CDR3 is TGTGCCAGCGAGTTACGGGGGGGCCAAGAGACCCAGTACTTC.

The V call is TRBV25-1, the J call TRBJ1-6, with D uncertain. V was cut by 2 bases and J by 9 bases, with 5 bases left in between. CDR1 and CDR2 from the germline V gene are MGHDK and SYGVNS. The CDR3 runs 12 residues. The CDR3 nucleotides are TGTGCCAGCAGTGAAACGATTTCACCCCTCCACTTT. This codes for CASSETISPLHF.

V is TRBV7-6 and J is TRBJ2-1; TRBD2 is a possible D gene (5 bases). Germline lookup yields CDR1 SGHVS and CDR2 FNYEAQ. Deletions cut 1 base from V and 9 bases from J, with 10 bases between. The length of the CDR3 is 13 residues. The CDR3 loop is CASSLVGGFEQFF. The CDR3 DNA is TGTGCCAGCAGCTTAGTCGGCGGGTTTGAGCAGTTCTTC.

CDR3 sequence reads: CASSQDLSNYGYTF. CDR3 coding DNA: TGTGCCAGCAGCCAAGATTTGAGTAACTATGGCTACACCTTC. The rearrangement joins TRBV3-1 (or the pseudogene TRBV3-2) to TRBJ1-2, with D hard to call. The CDR3 loop spans 14 amino acids. Trimming removed 0 bases from V and 1 base from J, with 6 bases in between. Germline CDR1 reads LGHDT; CDR2 reads YNNKEL (reference sequence).

This chain joins TRBV4-2 and TRBJ1-4; 9 nucleotides agree with TRBD1. Trimming took 0 bases from V and 10 from J; bases not matched to a gene: 3. Germline loops: CDR1 LGHNA, CDR2 YNFKEQ. The CDR3 sequence is 14 residues long. CDR3: CASSQDRDRAKLFF. CDR3 sequence (DNA): TGTGCCAGCAGCCAAGATCGGGACAGGGCAAAACTGTTTTTT.

V and J are TRBV19 and TRBJ1-2, with TRBD1 identical over 9 bases. The CDR3 has 13 amino acids. Trimming at V came to 7 bases and at J to 5 bases, leaving 5 bases not matched to a gene. Per the germline V gene, CDR1 is LNHDA and CDR2 is SQIVND (reference sequence). CDR3 nucleotide sequence: TGTGCCAGTATCACGGACAGGGGATATGGCTACACCTTC. Protein sequence: CASITDRGYGYTF. Full variable domain (missing parts from reference TRBV19 and TRBJ1-2): DGGITQSPKYLFRKEGQNVTLSCEQNLNHDAMYWYRQDPGQGLRLIYYSQIVNDFQKGDIAEGYSVSREKKESFPLTVTSAQKNPTAFYLCASITDRGYGYTFGSGTRLTVV.

The chain joins TRBV19 to TRBJ1-6, with TRBD1 as a possible D gene (5 bases). Deletions cut 4 bases from V and 1 base from J, with 8 bases between. Per the germline V gene, CDR1 is LNHDA and CDR2 is SQIVND (reference sequence). There are 15 residues in the CDR3. The DNA of the CDR3 is TGTGCCAGTAGTACAAGACAGTCCTATAATTCACCCCTCCACTTT. Translating it yields CASSTRQSYNSPLHF.

V gene TRBV7-6 combines with J gene TRBJ1-1; D might be TRBD1 (5 bases). CDR3 length equals 18 residues. Trimming took 4 bases from V and 0 from J, leaving 21 bases between them. Germline CDR1 reads SGHVS; CDR2 reads FNYEAQ. The CDR3, as DNA: TGTGCCAGCAGCTCGCCGGGGACCGAAGCCAGTTTGAACACTGAAGCTTTCTTT. Translated, it gives CASSSPGTEASLNTEAFF.

The chain is built from TRBV19 and TRBJ1-5; TRBD1 matches at 9 bases. Germline V gene data show CDR1 as LNHDA and CDR2 as SQIVND (reference sequence). The trim removed 5 bases at V and 4 bases at J, leaving 3 bases unmatched. The CDR3 is 14 amino acids. The CDR3 nucleotides read TGTGCCAGTAGTGTTGACAGGGGGAATCAGCCCCAGCATTTT. This sequence encodes CASSVDRGNQPQHF.

V usage is TRBV6-5 and J usage is TRBJ1-1; D possibly corresponds to TRBD1 (5 bases). Trimming stripped 6 bases from V and 4 bases from J, with 12 bases between. This CDR3 spans 13 amino acids. Germline V gives CDR1 MNHEY, CDR2 SVGAGI. CDR3 coding DNA: TGTGCCAGCAGACAGGCAGTAGGCACTGAAGCTTTCTTT. Amino acids: CASRQAVGTEAFF.

This clone was counted between two and nine times. V usage is TRBV23-1 and J usage is TRBJ2-6; D is ambiguous. TRBV23-1 is noted as an ORF with a role that remains uncertain. CDR3 length: 15 residues. Trimming took off 4 bases at V and 1 base at J, with 8 bases between the two ends. CDR3: CASSPDGSGANVLTF. The CDR3, as DNA: TGCGCCAGCAGTCCGGACGGTTCTGGGGCCAACGTCCTGACTTTC.

The chain carries TRBV13 and TRBJ2-3, with D perhaps matching TRBD1 (6 bases). The V and J ends lost 1 base and 5 bases respectively, with 10 bases between them. Germline V gives CDR1 PRHDT, CDR2 FYEKMQ (reference sequence). The CDR3 has 14 amino acids. CDR3 DNA sequence: TGTGCCAGCAGCTTAGAACAGGGAAGAGATACGCAGTATTTT. This sequence encodes CASSLEQGRDTQYF.

V gene TRBV6-4 combines with J gene TRBJ2-6, with 7 positions matching TRBD1. The V gene end was trimmed by 2 bases and the J gene end by 0 bases; junction bases not matched to a gene: 4. Germline V gene lookup returns CDR1 MRHNA and CDR2 SNTAGT. CDR3 length equals 17 residues. The CDR3 coding sequence is TGTGCCAGCAGTGACCCACAGGGGTCCTCTGGGGCCAACGTCCTGACTTTC. Encoded protein: CASSDPQGSSGANVLTF.

This chain links TRBV6-5 with TRBJ2-3; D may be TRBD1 or TRBD2 (5 bases each). The germline gives CDR1 MNHEY, CDR2 SVGAGI. The V end lost 0 bases, the J end lost 11 bases, and 21 bases lay between the germline ends. The CDR3 is made up of 16 amino acids. The CDR3 nucleotides are TGTGCCAGCAGTTACTCGGACCCCAGGGCTCGGACTCAGCAGTATTTT. Its translation: CASSYSDPRARTQQYF.

Only one count was recorded for this clone. V gene TRBV28 combines with J gene TRBJ2-7; D is perhaps TRBD2 (6 bases). V lost 8 bases to trimming and J lost 2 bases, with 16 bases between them. CDR1 and CDR2 (germline): MDHEN, SYDVKM. This CDR3 is built from 14 residues. The CDR3, as DNA: TGTGCCAGCTGGGAACCGGGACTTGCCTACGAGCAGTACTTC. This sequence encodes CASWEPGLAYEQYF.

The J gene is TRBJ1-6, the V gene TRBV10-2, with a possible D match to TRBD1 (5 bases). V was clipped by 10 bases and J by 7 bases, with 17 bases between them. Germline lookup yields CDR1 WSHSY and CDR2 SAAADI. This CDR3 comprises 14 residues. The CDR3: CAISRSGRNSPLHF. The DNA of the CDR3 is TGCGCCATCTCAAGGTCGGGGCGGAATTCACCCCTCCACTTT.

This chain links TRBV29-1 with TRBJ2-1; 9 bases agree with TRBD1. This CDR3 has 14 amino acids. Germline V gene lookup returns CDR1 SQVTM and CDR2 ANQGSEA. V gave up 5 bases and J gave up 3 bases; unmatched junction bases: 5. CDR3 region: CSVPRDRVYNEQFF. The CDR3 region has the DNA TGCAGCGTTCCTCGGGACAGGGTCTACAATGAGCAGTTCTTC.

This rearrangement joins TRBV19 to TRBJ2-1, with TRBD1 matching over 9 bases. The germline CDR1 and CDR2 sequences are LNHDA and SQIVND (reference sequence). The CDR3 consists of 11 residues. Trimming cost V 11 bases and J 10 bases; bases outside gene matches: 6. Here the CDR3 reads CAQKQGAEQFF. CDR3 DNA sequence: TGTGCCCAGAAACAGGGGGCAGAGCAGTTCTTC.

In DNA, the CDR3 is TGTGCCAGCAGCCAGTTACCGGGACAGGGTAATGAAAAACTGTTTTTT. Translating it yields CASSQLPGQGNEKLFF. This chain uses TRBV3-1 (or the pseudogene TRBV3-2) with TRBJ1-4; 9 bases map to TRBD1. This CDR3 spans 16 amino acids. Trimming at V came to 3 bases and at J to 4 bases, leaving 6 bases not matched to a gene. Per germline, CDR1 LGHDT and CDR2 YNNKEL (reference sequence).

V gene TRBV7-3 combines with J gene TRBJ1-1; D unclear. The CDR3 loop spans 14 amino acids. Germline assignment: CDR1 SGHTA and CDR2 FQGTGA. V lost 0 bases to trimming and J lost 5 bases, with 10 bases between them. The CDR3: CASSLTTRSTEAFF. For the CDR3, the DNA is TGTGCCAGCAGCTTAACCACTAGGTCTACTGAAGCTTTCTTT.

The J gene is TRBJ1-5, the V gene TRBV7-2; 7 bases match TRBD1. The V segment lost 5 bases and the J segment 1 base; nucleotides outside the gene matches: 5. The CDR3 totals 15 residues. Germline V gives CDR1 SGHTA, CDR2 FQGNSA. CDR3 sequence: CASSAGQPSNQPQHF. DNA of the CDR3: TGTGCCAGCAGCGCGGGACAGCCAAGCAATCAGCCCCAGCATTTT.

V gene TRBV7-3 combines with J gene TRBJ2-1; D unresolved. V dropped 5 bases and J dropped 13 bases, with 12 bases sitting between them. The CDR3 spans 11 residues. Looked up from germline, CDR1 is SGHTA and CDR2 is FQGTGA. CDR3 amino acids: CASSDGTLQFF. DNA of the CDR3: TGTGCCAGCAGCGATGGCACCCTACAGTTCTTC.

V gene TRBV7-8 combines with J gene TRBJ1-5, with a possible D match to TRBD1 (5 bases). Germline lookup yields CDR1 SGHVS and CDR2 FQNEAQ. The CDR3 has 14 residues. V dropped 5 bases and J dropped 6 bases, with 14 bases sitting between them. The CDR3 loop is CASSPDGGGQPQHF. As DNA, the CDR3 is TGTGCCAGCAGCCCAGATGGGGGAGGTCAGCCCCAGCATTTT. The variable domain in full, completed from reference TRBV7-8 and TRBJ1-5, reads GAGVSQSPRYKVAKRGQDVALRCDPISGHVSLFWYQQALGQGPEFLTYFQNEAQLDKSGLPSDRFFAERPEGSVSTLKIQRTQQEDSAVYLCASSPDGGGQPQHFGDGTRLSIL.

The V gene is TRBV27, the J gene TRBJ1-5; 7 bases agree with TRBD1. The CDR3 is made up of 14 amino acids. V lost 3 bases to trimming and J lost 6 bases; unmatched junction nucleotides: 5. CDR1 and CDR2 from the germline V gene are MNHEY and SMNVEV (reference sequence). CDR3: CASSFRGESQPQHF. The CDR3 DNA reads as TGTGCCAGCAGTTTCAGGGGGGAGAGTCAGCCCCAGCATTTT.

This clone has only a few counts. This sequence joins TRBV27 and TRBJ2-7; D remains unclear. V lost 7 bases, J lost 4 bases, and 5 bases lay in between. This CDR3 spans 10 amino acids. Germline values: CDR1 MNHEY, CDR2 SMNVEV (reference sequence). The CDR3 nucleotides read TGTGCCAGCATACTTTACGAGCAGTACTTC. It is translated as CASILYEQYF.

The CDR3 nucleotides are TGTGCCAGCAGCTTAGGTCGGGGCGGGAGGGCCTCCTACGAGCAGTACTTC. It yields the protein CASSLGRGGRASYEQYF. The genes are TRBV7-8 and TRBJ2-7, with 9 bases lining up with TRBD2. The CDR3 extends over 17 amino acids. The germline gives CDR1 SGHVS, CDR2 FQNEAQ. V dropped 1 base and J dropped 0; count of bases not matched to a gene: 7.

The J gene is TRBJ1-3, the V gene TRBV4-1; 10 nucleotides agree with TRBD1. Germline V gene data show CDR1 as MGHRA and CDR2 as YSYEKL. The CDR3 is 17 amino acids. Losses at the gene ends were 0 bases for V and 4 bases for J; bases not matched to a gene: 6. This CDR3 is CASSQDRGTGAGNTIYF. Here the CDR3 DNA reads TGCGCCAGCAGCCAAGATAGGGGGACAGGGGCCGGAAACACCATATATTTT.

The gene calls are TRBV7-9 and TRBJ2-1, with TRBD2 identical over 10 bases. This CDR3 has 15 residues. V lost 3 bases, J lost 3 bases, and 2 bases stayed unmatched. The germline CDR1 and CDR2 sequences are SEHNR and FQNEAQ (reference sequence). The CDR3 loop is CASSLTSGYYNEQFF. The CDR3 DNA is TGTGCCAGCAGCTTGACTAGCGGGTACTACAATGAGCAGTTCTTC.

The chain uses TRBV7-2 and TRBJ2-1; D is unresolved. The CDR3 is made up of 16 amino acids. The V and J ends lost 2 bases and 0 bases respectively, with 11 bases between them. Germline loops: CDR1 SGHTA, CDR2 FQGNSA. The CDR3 DNA is TGTGCCAGCAGCTTATCAGGAACGAGCTCCTACAATGAGCAGTTCTTC. Amino acids: CASSLSGTSSYNEQFF.